What follows is one T cell receptor beta chain and its context. Its antigen is currently unknown. The CDR3 has 16 amino acids. Germline CDR1 and CDR2: MNHNY and SVGAGI (reference sequence). The V and J ends lost 5 bases and 4 bases respectively, with 15 bases between them. This sample stems from a study of cytomegalovirus exposure and HLA in healthy donors. Every donor was a healthy person donating bone marrow. Overall study results and limits: TCR beta V- and J-gene trimming was later associated with a missense DCLRE1C variant. The presence/absence work took it that sequencing depth was about the same across donors. Cytomegalovirus-associated status was assigned to 150 or so TCR beta chains.

PCR employed 60 Vbeta and 13 Jbeta primers. Sequencing used immunoSEQ multiplex PCR; TCRdb keeps in-frame clones, though not all of them. The repertoire holds 150,000 to 200,000 clones, with under 85% as singletons. This sequence was found in a man aged 50 or older in good health and CMV-seronegative. Material: PBMCs. The V gene is TRBV6-6, the J gene TRBJ1-6, with a possible D match to TRBD1 (5 bases). The CDR3 spells CASSPTQDNYNSPLHF. The DNA for the CDR3 is TGTGCCAGCAGTCCAACCCAGGACAATTATAATTCACCCCTCCACTTT.